The source of this T cell receptor beta chain is a study of Graves' ophthalmopathy and Graves' hyperthyroidism. Trimming removed 6 bases from V and 0 bases from J, with 14 bases in between. This CDR3 has 16 amino acids. CDR1 is MDHEN and CDR2 is SYDVKM in the germline V gene. This clonotype has a count of ten or more. RNA served as the template for amplifying TCR beta CDR3 regions. RT-PCR was first run with HTBI primers, then multiplex PCR in a second round. Via MiXCR, TCRdb re-called the multiplex PCR reads, giving one row per CDR3 protein. The data contain about 410,000 distinct CDR3 sequences, about a sixth of them singletons.

Specimen: peripheral blood. The rearrangement uses TRBV28 and TRBJ2-2, with D possibly being TRBD1 (6 bases). The sequence came from a woman between 18 and 29 years old with Graves' ophthalmopathy. CDR3 loop: CASRVRGSPNTGELFF. As DNA, the CDR3 is TGTGCCAGCAGGGTTAGGGGGTCTCCGAACACCGGGGAGCTGTTTTTT.